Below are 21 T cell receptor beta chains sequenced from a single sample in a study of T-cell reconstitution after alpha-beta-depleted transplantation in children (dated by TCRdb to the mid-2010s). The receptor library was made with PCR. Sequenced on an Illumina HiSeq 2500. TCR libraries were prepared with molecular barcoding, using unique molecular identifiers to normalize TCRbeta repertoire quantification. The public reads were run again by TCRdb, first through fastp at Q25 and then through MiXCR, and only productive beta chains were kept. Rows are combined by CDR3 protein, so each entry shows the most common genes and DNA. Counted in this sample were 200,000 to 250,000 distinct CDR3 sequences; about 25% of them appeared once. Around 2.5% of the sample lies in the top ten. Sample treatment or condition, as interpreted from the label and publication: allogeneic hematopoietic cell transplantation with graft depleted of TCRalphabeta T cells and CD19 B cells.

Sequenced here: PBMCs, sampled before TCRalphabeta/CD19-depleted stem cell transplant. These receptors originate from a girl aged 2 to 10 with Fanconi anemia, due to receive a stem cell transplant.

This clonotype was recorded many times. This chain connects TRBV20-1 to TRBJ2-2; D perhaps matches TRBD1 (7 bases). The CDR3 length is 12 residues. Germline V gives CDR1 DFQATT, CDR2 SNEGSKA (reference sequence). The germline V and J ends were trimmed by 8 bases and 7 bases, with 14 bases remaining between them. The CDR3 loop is CSFRGTVGELFF. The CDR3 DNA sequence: TGCAGTTTCAGGGGGACTGTCGGGGAGCTGTTTTTT.

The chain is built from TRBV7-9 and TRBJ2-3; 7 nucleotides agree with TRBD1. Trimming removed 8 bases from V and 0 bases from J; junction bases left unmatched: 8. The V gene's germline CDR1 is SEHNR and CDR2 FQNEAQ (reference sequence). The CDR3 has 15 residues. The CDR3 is CASGSTGPSTDTQYF. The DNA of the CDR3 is TGTGCCAGCGGGTCGACAGGGCCGAGCACAGATACGCAGTATTTT.

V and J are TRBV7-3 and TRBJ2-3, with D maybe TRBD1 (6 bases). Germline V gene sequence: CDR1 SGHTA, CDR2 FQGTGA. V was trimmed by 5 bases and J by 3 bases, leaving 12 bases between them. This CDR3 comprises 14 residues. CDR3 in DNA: TGTGCCAGCAGCCCCGGACAGTGGACAGATACGCAGTATTTT. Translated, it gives CASSPGQWTDTQYF.

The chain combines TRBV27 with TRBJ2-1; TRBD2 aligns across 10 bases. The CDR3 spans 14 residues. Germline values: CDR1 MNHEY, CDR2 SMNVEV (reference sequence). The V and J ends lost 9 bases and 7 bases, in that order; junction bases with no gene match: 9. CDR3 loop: CASSGTSEPNEQFF. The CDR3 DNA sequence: TGTGCCAGTTCCGGGACTAGCGAGCCAAATGAGCAGTTCTTC.

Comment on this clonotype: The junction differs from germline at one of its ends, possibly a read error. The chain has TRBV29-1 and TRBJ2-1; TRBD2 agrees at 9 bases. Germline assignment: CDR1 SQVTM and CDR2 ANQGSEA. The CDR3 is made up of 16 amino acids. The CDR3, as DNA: TGCAGCGCTGAAGAGGTGACTAGCGGAACGTACAATGAGCAGTTCTTC. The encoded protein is CSAEEVTSGTYNEQFF.

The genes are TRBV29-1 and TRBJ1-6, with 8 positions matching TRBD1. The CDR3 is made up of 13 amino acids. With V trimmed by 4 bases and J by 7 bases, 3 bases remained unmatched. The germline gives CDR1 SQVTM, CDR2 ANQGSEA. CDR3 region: CSVGQGLNSPLHF. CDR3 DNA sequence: TGCAGCGTTGGACAGGGGTTGAATTCACCCCTCCACTTT.

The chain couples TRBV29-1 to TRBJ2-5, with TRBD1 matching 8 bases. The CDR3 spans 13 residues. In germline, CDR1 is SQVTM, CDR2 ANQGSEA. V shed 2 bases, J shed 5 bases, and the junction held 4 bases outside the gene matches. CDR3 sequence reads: CSVEKTGVETQYF. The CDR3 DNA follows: TGCAGCGTTGAAAAGACAGGGGTGGAGACCCAGTACTTC.

CDR3 protein: CASSKGLAGSYEQYF. In DNA, the CDR3 is TGTGCCAGCAGCAAGGGACTAGCGGGGTCCTACGAGCAGTACTTC. The chain is built from TRBV6-1 and TRBJ2-7; 13 bases map to TRBD2. J was trimmed by 1 base and V by 6 bases; bases with no gene match: 3. The CDR3 runs to 15 residues. Per the germline V gene, CDR1 is MNHNS and CDR2 is SASEGT.

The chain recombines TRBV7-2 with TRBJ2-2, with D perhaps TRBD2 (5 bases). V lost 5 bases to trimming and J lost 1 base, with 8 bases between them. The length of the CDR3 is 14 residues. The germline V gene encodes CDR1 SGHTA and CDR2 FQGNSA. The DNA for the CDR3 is TGTGCCAGCAGCCTGGACTTGAACACCGGGGAGCTGTTTTTT. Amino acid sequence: CASSLDLNTGELFF.

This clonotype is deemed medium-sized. The CDR3 DNA is TGCAGTGCTCTGCAGGGTGAACCCTACGAGCAGTACTTC. Protein sequence: CSALQGEPYEQYF. This sequence joins TRBV20-1 and TRBJ2-7; D possibly corresponds to TRBD1 (5 bases). Trimming cost V 5 bases and J 2 bases, with 13 bases left between them. The CDR3 has 13 amino acids. The V gene's germline CDR1 is DFQATT and CDR2 SNEGSKA (reference sequence).

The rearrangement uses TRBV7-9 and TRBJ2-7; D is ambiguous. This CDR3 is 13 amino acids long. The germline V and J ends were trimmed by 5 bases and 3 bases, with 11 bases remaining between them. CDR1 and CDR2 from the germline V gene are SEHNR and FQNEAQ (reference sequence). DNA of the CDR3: TGTGCCAGCAGCGGTCGGTCGGACTACGAGCAGTACTTC. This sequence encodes CASSGRSDYEQYF.

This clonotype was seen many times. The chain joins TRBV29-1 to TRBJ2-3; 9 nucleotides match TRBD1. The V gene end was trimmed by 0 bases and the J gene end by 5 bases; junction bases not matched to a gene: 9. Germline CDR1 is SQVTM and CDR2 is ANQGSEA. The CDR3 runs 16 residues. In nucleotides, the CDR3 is TGCAGCGTTGAAGATCCTGGGACAGGGTTGGTAGATACGCAGTATTTT. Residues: CSVEDPGTGLVDTQYF.

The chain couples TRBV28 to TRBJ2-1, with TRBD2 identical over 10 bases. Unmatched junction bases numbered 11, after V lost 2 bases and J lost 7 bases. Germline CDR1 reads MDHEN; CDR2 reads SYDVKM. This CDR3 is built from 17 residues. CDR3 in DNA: TGTGCCAGCAGTTTACCGCCCTACAGCGGGAGGGTTAATGAGCAGTTCTTC. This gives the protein CASSLPPYSGRVNEQFF.

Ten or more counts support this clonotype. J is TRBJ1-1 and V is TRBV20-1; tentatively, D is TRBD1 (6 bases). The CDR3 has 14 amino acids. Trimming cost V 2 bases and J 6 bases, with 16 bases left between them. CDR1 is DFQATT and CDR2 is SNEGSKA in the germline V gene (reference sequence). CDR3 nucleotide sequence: TGCAGTGCTAGACGGGTCCAGGGGTTCCCTGAAGCTTTCTTT. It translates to CSARRVQGFPEAFF.

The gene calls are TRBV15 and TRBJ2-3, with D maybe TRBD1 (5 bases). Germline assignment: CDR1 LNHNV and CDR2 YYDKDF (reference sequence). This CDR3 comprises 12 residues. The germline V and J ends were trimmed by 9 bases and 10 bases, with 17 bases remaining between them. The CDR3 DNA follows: TGTGCCACGGCGACAGTTTCCCCGGCGCAGTATTTT. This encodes CATATVSPAQYF.

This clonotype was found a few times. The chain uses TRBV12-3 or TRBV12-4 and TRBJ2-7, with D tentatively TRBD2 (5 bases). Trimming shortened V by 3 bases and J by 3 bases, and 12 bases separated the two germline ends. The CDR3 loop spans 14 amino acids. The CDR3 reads CASSFRGIGYEQYF. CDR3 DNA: TGTGCCAGCAGTTTTCGGGGAATCGGCTACGAGCAGTACTTC.

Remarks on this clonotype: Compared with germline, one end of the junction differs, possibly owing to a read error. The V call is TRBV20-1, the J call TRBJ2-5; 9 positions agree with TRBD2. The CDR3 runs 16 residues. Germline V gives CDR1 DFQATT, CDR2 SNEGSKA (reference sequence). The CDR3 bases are TGCTGTGCTAGAGTTTGGGCTAGCGGGGTTGGGGAGACCCAGTACTTC. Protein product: CCARVWASGVGETQYF.

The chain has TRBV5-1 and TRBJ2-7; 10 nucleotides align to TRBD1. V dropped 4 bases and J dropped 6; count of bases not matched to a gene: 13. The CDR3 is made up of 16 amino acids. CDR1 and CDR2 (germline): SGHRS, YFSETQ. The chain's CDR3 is CASSPTGGQGTGEQYF. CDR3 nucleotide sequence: TGCGCCAGCAGCCCTACCGGGGGACAGGGGACGGGCGAGCAGTACTTC.

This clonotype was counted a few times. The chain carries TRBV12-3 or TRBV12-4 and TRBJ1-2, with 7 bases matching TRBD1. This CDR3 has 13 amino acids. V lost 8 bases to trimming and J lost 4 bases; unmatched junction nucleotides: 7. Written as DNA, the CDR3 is TGTGCCAGCGAACAGGGGATAGGCTATGGCTACACCTTC. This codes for CASEQGIGYGYTF.

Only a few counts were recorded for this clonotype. This chain's CDR3 is CASSLVGSVDEQYF. The DNA of the CDR3 is TGTGCCAGCAGCTTAGTCGGTAGCGTCGACGAGCAGTACTTC. The rearrangement joins TRBV11-2 to TRBJ2-7, with a possible D match to TRBD2 (5 bases). CDR1 and CDR2 from the germline V gene are SGHAT and FQNNGV. The CDR3 totals 14 residues. With 1 base removed from V and 5 bases from J, the gap between germline ends came to 12 bases.

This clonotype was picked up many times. CDR3 nucleotide sequence: TGTGCCAGCAGTACCCCTCATAATGAAGCTTTCTTT. It translates to CASSTPHNEAFF. The chain uses TRBV28 and TRBJ1-1; D uncertain. V shed 5 bases and J shed 7 bases, with 11 bases lying between them. The length of the CDR3 is 12 residues. CDR1 MDHEN and CDR2 SYDVKM come from the germline V gene.